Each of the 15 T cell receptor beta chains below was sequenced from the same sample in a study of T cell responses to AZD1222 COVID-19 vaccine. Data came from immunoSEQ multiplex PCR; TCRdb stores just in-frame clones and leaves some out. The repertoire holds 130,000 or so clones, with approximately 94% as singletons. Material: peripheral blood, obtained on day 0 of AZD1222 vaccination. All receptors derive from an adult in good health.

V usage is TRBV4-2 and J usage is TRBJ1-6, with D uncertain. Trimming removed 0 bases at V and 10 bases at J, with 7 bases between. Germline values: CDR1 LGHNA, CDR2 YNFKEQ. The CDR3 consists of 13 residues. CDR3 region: CASSQDSESPLHF. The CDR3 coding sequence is TGTGCCAGCAGCCAAGATTCAGAGTCACCCCTCCACTTT.

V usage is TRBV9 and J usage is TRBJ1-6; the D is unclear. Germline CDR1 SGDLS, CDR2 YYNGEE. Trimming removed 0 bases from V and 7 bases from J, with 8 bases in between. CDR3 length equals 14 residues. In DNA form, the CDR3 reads TGTGCCAGCAGCGTAGAAGGAGGAAATTCACCCCTCCACTTT. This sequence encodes CASSVEGGNSPLHF.

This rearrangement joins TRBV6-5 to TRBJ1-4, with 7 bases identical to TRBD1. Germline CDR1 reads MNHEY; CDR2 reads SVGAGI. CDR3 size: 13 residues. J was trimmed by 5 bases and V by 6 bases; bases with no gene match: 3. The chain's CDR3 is CASRDRINEKLFF. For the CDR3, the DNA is TGTGCCAGCAGGGACAGGATAAATGAAAAACTGTTTTTT.

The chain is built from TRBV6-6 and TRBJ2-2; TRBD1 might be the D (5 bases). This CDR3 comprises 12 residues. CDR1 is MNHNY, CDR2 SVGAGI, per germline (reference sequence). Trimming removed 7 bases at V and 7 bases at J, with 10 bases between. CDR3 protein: CASTQGGGELFF. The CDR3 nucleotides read TGTGCCAGCACTCAGGGCGGCGGGGAGCTGTTTTTT.

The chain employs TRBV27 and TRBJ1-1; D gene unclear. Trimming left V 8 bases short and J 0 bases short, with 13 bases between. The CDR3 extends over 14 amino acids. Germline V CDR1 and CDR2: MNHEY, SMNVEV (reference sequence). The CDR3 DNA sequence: TGTGCCAGCGCTATGTCAGGAATGAACACTGAAGCTTTCTTT. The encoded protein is CASAMSGMNTEAFF.

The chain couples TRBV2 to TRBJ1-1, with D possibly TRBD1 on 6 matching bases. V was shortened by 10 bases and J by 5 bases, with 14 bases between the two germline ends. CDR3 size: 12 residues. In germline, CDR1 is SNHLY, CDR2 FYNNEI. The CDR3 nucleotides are TGTGCCACCCGAAAGGGGGAGACTGAAGCTTTCTTT. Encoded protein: CATRKGETEAFF.

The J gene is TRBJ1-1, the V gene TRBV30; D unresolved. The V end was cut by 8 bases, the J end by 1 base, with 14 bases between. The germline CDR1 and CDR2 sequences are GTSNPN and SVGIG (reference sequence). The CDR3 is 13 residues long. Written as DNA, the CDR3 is TGTGCCGGTTACGGGTTCAGGAACACTGAAGCTTTCTTT. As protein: CAGYGFRNTEAFF.

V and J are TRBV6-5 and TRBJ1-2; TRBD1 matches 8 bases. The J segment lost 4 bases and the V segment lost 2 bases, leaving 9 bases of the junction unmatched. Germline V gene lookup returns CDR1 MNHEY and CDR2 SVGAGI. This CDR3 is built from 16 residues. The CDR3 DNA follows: TGTGCCAGCAGTTACAGGGGGGACAGGCAGGGCTATGGCTACACCTTC. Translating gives CASSYRGDRQGYGYTF.

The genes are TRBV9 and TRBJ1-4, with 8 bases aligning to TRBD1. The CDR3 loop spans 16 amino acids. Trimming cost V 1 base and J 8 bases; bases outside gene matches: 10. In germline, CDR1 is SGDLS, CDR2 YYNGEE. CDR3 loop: CASSVSKTGEREKLFF. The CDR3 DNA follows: TGTGCCAGCAGCGTATCTAAGACAGGGGAGAGGGAAAAACTGTTTTTT.

The CDR3 protein is CASSFKAMGGKTDTQYF. In nucleotides, the CDR3 is TGTGCCAGCAGCTTTAAGGCTATGGGCGGGAAAACAGATACGCAGTATTTT. J is TRBJ2-3 and V is TRBV7-2; possibly TRBD2 for D (6 bases). Between the trimmed V and J ends, which lost 3 bases and 3 bases, there was a span of 19 bases. CDR3 length: 17 residues. Germline lookup yields CDR1 SGHTA and CDR2 FQGNSA.

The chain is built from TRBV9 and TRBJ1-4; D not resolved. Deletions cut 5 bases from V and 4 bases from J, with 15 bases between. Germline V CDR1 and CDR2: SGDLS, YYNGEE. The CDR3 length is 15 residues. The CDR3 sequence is CASSEGPGGNEKLFF. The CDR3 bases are TGTGCCAGCAGTGAGGGCCCCGGCGGTAATGAAAAACTGTTTTTT.

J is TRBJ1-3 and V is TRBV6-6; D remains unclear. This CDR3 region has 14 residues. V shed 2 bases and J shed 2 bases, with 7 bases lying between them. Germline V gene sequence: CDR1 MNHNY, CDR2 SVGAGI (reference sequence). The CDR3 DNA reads TGTGCCAGCAGTTACGGGCAGACTGGAAACACCATATATTTT. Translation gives CASSYGQTGNTIYF.

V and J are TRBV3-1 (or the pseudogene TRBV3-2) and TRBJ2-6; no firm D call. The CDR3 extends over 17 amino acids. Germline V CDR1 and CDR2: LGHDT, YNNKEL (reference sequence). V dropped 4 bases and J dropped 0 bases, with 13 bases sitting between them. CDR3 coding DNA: TGTGCCAGCAGCCCACTACGAGGTGGCTCTGGGGCCAACGTCCTGACTTTC. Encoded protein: CASSPLRGGSGANVLTF.

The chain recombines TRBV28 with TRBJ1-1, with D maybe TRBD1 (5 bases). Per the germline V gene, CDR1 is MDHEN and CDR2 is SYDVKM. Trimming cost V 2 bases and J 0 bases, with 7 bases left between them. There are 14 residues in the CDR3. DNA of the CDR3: TGTGCCAGCAGTTTACTGGGACTGAACACTGAAGCTTTCTTT. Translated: CASSLLGLNTEAFF.

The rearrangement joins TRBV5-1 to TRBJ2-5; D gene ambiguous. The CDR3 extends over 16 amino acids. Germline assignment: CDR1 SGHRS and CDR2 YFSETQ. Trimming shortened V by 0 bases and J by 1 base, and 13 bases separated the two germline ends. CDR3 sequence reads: CASSLVLTKGQETQYF. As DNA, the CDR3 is TGCGCCAGCAGCTTGGTTTTGACAAAGGGCCAAGAGACCCAGTACTTC. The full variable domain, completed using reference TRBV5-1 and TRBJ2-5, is KAGVTQTPRYLIKTRGQQVTLSCSPISGHRSVSWYQQTPGQGLQFLFEYFSETQRNKGNFPGRFSGRQFSNSRSEMNVSTLELGDSALYLCASSLVLTKGQETQYFGPGTRLLVL.